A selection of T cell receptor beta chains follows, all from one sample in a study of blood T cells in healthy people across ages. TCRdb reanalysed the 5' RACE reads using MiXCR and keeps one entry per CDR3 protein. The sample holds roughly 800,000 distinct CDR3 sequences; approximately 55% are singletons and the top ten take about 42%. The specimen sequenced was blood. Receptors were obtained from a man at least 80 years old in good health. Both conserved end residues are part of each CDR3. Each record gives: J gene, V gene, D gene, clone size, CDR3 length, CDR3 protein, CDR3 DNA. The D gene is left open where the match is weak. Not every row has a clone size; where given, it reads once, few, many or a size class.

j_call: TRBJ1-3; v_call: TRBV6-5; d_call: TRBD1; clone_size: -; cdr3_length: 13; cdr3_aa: CASSPPGGNTIYF; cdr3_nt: TGTGCCAGCAGCCCCCCAGGGGGGAACACCATATATTTT
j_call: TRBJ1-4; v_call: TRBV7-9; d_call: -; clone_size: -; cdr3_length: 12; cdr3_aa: CASGREKEKLFF; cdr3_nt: TGTGCCAGCGGCCGGGAAAAAGAAAAACTGTTTTTT
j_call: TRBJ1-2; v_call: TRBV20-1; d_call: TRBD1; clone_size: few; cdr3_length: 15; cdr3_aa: CSASLRDRGLSGYTF; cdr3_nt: TGCAGTGCTAGCCTCCGGGACAGGGGGCTCTCTGGCTACACCTTC
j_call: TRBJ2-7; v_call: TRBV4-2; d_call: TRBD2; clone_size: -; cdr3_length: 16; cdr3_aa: CASSQARTSSSYEQYF; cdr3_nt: TGTGCCAGCAGCCAAGCAAGGACTAGTTCGTCCTACGAGCAGTACTTC
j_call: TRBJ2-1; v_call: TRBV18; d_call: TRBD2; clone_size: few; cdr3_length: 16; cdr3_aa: CASSSGLAGGGNEQFF; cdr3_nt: TGTGCCAGCTCATCGGGACTAGCGGGAGGAGGGAATGAGCAGTTCTTC
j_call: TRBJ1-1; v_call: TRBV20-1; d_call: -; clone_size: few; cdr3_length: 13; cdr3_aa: CSALVGASTEAFF; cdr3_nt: TGCAGTGCTCTGGTGGGGGCGAGCACTGAAGCTTTCTTT
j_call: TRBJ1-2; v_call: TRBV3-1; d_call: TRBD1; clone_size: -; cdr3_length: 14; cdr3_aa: CASSRQGEIYGYTF; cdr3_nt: TGTGCCAGCAGCCGACAGGGGGAAATCTATGGCTACACCTTC
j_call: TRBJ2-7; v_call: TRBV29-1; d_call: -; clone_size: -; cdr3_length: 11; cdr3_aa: CSVEGLNEQYF; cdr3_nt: TGCAGCGTTGAAGGCTTGAACGAGCAGTACTTC
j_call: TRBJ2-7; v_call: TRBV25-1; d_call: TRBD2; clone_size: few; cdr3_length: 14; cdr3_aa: CASSGSGSAYEQYF; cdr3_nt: TGTGCCAGCAGTGGTAGCGGGAGCGCCTACGAGCAGTACTTC
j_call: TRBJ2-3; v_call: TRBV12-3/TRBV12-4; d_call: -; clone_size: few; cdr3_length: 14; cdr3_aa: CASSPSGFADTQYF; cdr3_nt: TGTGCCAGCAGTCCCAGCGGGTTCGCGGATACGCAGTATTTT
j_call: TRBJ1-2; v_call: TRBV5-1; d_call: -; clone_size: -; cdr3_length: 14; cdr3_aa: CASSYVRGDAGYTF; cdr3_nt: TGCGCCAGCAGCTACGTTAGGGGGGACGCGGGCTACACCTTC
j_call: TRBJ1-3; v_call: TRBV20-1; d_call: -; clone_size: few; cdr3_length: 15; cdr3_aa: CSARDRGGPGNTIYF; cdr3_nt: TGCAGTGCTAGAGATCGGGGGGGCCCTGGAAACACCATATATTTT
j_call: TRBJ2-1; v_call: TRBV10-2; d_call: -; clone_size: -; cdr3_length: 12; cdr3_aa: CASSGATLEQFF; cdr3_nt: TGCGCCAGCAGTGGTGCGACCCTGGAGCAGTTCTTC
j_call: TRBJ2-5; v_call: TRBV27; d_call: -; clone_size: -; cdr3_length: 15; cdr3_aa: CASSLEGLQGREQYF; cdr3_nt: TGTGCCAGCAGTTTAGAGGGACTACAGGGGAGGGAGCAGTACTTC
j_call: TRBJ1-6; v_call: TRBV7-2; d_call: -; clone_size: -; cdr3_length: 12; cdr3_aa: CASSPWNSPLHF; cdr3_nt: TGTGCCAGCAGCCCCTGGAATTCACCCCTCCACTTT
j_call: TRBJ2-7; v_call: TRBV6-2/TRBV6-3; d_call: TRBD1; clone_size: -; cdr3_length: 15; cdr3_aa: CASSYRQGYPYEQYF; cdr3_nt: TGTGCCAGCAGTTACCGACAGGGATACCCCTACGAGCAGTACTTC
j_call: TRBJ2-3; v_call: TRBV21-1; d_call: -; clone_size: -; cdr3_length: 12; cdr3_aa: CASSPLTLYAYF; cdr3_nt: TGTGCCAGCAGCCCCCTTACTCTATACGCGTATTTT
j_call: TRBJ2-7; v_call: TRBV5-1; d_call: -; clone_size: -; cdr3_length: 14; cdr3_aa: CASSLAVASYEQYF; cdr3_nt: TGCGCCAGCAGCTTGGCGGTAGCCAGCTACGAGCAGTACTTC
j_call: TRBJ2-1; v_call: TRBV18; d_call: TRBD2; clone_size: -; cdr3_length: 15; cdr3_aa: CASSPTRASGNEQFF; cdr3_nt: TGTGCCAGCTCACCGACGAGGGCTAGCGGGAATGAGCAGTTCTTC
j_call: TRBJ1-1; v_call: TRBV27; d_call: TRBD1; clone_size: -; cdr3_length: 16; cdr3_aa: CASCFMGTGVNTEAFF; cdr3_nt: TGTGCCAGCTGTTTTATGGGGACAGGGGTGAACACTGAAGCTTTCTTT
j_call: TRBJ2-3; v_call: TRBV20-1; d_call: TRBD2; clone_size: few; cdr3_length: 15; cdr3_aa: CSARIGAASGRYAYF; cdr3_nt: TGCAGTGCTCGGATAGGTGCGGCTAGCGGCAGATACGCGTATTTT
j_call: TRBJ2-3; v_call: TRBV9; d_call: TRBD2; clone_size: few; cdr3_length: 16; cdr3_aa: CASSALTSGSGDTQYF; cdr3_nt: TGTGCCAGCAGCGCCCTAACTAGCGGGAGTGGAGATACGCAGTATTTT
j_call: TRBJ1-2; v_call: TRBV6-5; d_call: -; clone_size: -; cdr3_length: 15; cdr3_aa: CASSYSGAGNYGYTF; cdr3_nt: TGTGCCAGCAGTTACTCGGGTGCAGGAAACTATGGCTACACCTTC
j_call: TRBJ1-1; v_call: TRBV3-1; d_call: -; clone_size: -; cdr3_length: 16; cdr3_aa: CASSQDSGGAGTEAFF; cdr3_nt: TGTGCCAGCAGCCAAGATAGTGGGGGCGCGGGGACTGAAGCTTTCTTT
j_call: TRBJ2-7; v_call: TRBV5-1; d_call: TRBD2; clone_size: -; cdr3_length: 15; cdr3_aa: CASSSSSGWSYEQYF; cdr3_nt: TGCGCCAGCAGCTCTTCTAGCGGTTGGAGCTACGAGCAGTACTTC
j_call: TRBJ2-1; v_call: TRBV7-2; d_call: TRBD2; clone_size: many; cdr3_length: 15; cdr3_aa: CASSSSGGAYNEQFF; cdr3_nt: TGTGCCAGCAGCTCTAGCGGGGGAGCCTACAATGAGCAGTTCTTC
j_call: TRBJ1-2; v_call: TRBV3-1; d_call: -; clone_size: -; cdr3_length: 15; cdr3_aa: CASSQDGLRGEGYTF; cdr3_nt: TGTGCCAGCAGCCAAGATGGGCTAAGGGGGGAAGGCTACACCTTC